The 20 T cell receptor beta chains listed next were all sequenced from one sample in a study of resident and recirculating memory T cells in vitiligo. Profiled with immunoSEQ multiplex PCR; TCRdb holds only in-frame clones, not every one. This table holds 75,000 to 85,000 clones, under 95% found once. The sample comprised blood. The source of these receptors is a male donor with vitiligo.

The CDR3 region is CASSLGGGRRTEAFF. The CDR3 nucleotides are TGTGCCAGCAGCTTAGGAGGGGGCAGAAGAACTGAAGCTTTCTTT. V and J are TRBV7-2 and TRBJ1-1; 7 bases map to TRBD1. Germline V lookup: CDR1 SGHTA, CDR2 FQGNSA. This CDR3 spans 15 amino acids. Losses at the gene ends were 1 base for V and 5 bases for J; bases not matched to a gene: 7. The variable domain in full, completed from reference TRBV7-2 and TRBJ1-1, reads GAGVSQSPSNKVTEKGKDVELRCDPISGHTALYWYRQSLGQGLEFLIYFQGNSAPDKSGLPSDRFSAERTGGSVSTLTIQRTQQEDSAVYLCASSLGGGRRTEAFFGQGTRLTVV.

The genes are TRBV9 and TRBJ2-3, with TRBD2 matching over 8 bases. Looked up from germline, CDR1 is SGDLS and CDR2 is YYNGEE. V lost 4 bases to trimming and J lost 3 bases; unmatched junction nucleotides: 4. The CDR3 consists of 14 residues. In DNA, the CDR3 is TGTGCCAGCAGCTTCAGCGGGAGTACAGATACGCAGTATTTT. Its protein product is CASSFSGSTDTQYF.

This clone occurred once. The chain's CDR3 is CASSRALGSAYYNEQFF. Here the CDR3 DNA reads TGTGCCAGCAGCCGTGCCTTGGGGAGCGCATACTACAATGAGCAGTTCTTC. The chain carries TRBV9 and TRBJ2-1; D might be TRBD2 (5 bases). Germline V gives CDR1 SGDLS, CDR2 YYNGEE. This CDR3 region has 17 residues. V was trimmed by 4 bases and J by 3 bases, leaving 20 bases between them.

The chain carries TRBV4-1 and TRBJ2-7; TRBD2 is a possible D gene (6 bases). CDR1 is MGHRA and CDR2 is YSYEKL in the germline V gene. The germline V and J ends were trimmed by 1 base and 5 bases, with 15 bases remaining between them. This CDR3 comprises 15 residues. CDR3 sequence reads: CASSQVTRSGNEQYF. CDR3 coding DNA: TGCGCCAGCAGCCAAGTGACTAGAAGTGGGAACGAGCAGTACTTC.

This rearrangement joins TRBV6-6 to TRBJ1-1; a possible D gene is TRBD1 (6 bases). CDR3 size: 15 residues. The V and J ends lost 4 bases and 2 bases respectively, with 14 bases between them. Germline V gives CDR1 MNHNY, CDR2 SVGAGI (reference sequence). In DNA, the CDR3 is TGTGCCAGCAGTTCCATTGGACAGATTAACACTGAAGCTTTCTTT. It yields the protein CASSSIGQINTEAFF.

This CDR3 is CASSLGREQYF. In DNA, the CDR3 is TGTGCCAGCAGCTTAGGGAGAGAGCAGTACTTC. This chain connects TRBV11-2 to TRBJ2-7, with D unresolved. CDR3 length equals 11 residues. The germline CDR1 and CDR2 sequences are SGHAT and FQNNGV. Trimming shortened V by 1 base and J by 7 bases, and 5 bases separated the two germline ends. Looking up the rest from reference TRBV11-2 and TRBJ2-7 gives the full variable domain: EAGVAQSPRYKIIEKRQSVAFWCNPISGHATLYWYQQILGQGPKLLIQFQNNGVVDDSQLPKDRFSAERLKGVDSTLKIQPAKLEDSAVYLCASSLGREQYFGPGTRLTVT.

The rearrangement uses TRBV28 and TRBJ2-7; 8 bases match TRBD2. The V segment lost 6 bases and the J segment 6 bases; nucleotides outside the gene matches: 13. This CDR3 has 15 residues. Germline CDR1 reads MDHEN; CDR2 reads SYDVKM. The DNA for the CDR3 is TGTGCCAGCAGCCCGGGGGGGACTATTTCCCTCGAGCAGTACTTC. Its translation: CASSPGGTISLEQYF.

The rearrangement joins TRBV4-3 to TRBJ2-4; D not certain. Germline lookup yields CDR1 LGHNA and CDR2 YSLEER. V dropped 0 bases and J dropped 2 bases, with 11 bases sitting between them. The CDR3 has 16 amino acids. As DNA, the CDR3 is TGCGCCAGCAGCCAAGATTGGGCGAGTTCCAAAAACATTCAGTACTTC. Translation: CASSQDWASSKNIQYF.

The chain recombines TRBV19 with TRBJ2-5; no clear D. In germline, CDR1 is LNHDA, CDR2 SQIVND (reference sequence). CDR3 length equals 14 residues. Trimming pared 2 bases from V and 4 bases from J, leaving 11 bases between. This CDR3 reads CASSIRLEIETQYF. CDR3 in DNA: TGTGCCAGTAGTATACGTCTAGAAATAGAGACCCAGTACTTC. The full variable domain, completed using reference TRBV19 and TRBJ2-5, is DGGITQSPKYLFRKEGQNVTLSCEQNLNHDAMYWYRQDPGQGLRLIYYSQIVNDFQKGDIAEGYSVSREKKESFPLTVTSAQKNPTAFYLCASSIRLEIETQYFGPGTRLLVL.

This clone showed up just once. The chain links TRBV2 to TRBJ2-7; 7 nucleotides line up with TRBD2. The CDR3 runs 15 residues. V gave up 7 bases and J gave up 0 bases; unmatched junction bases: 9. Germline assignment: CDR1 SNHLY and CDR2 FYNNEI. The CDR3 here is CASNGGRVNSYEQYF. The CDR3 nucleotides are TGTGCCAGCAATGGGGGGAGGGTTAACTCCTACGAGCAGTACTTC.

This chain links TRBV28 with TRBJ1-1, with unresolved D. Deletions cut 2 bases from V and 1 base from J, with 23 bases between. CDR3 length: 19 residues. Germline V CDR1 and CDR2: MDHEN, SYDVKM. The chain's CDR3 is CASSLETLFSALKNTEAFF. The CDR3 nucleotides are TGTGCCAGCAGTTTAGAGACTTTATTCTCCGCCTTAAAGAACACTGAAGCTTTCTTT.

The rearrangement joins TRBV6-5 to TRBJ2-5; 8 bases are shared with TRBD1. This CDR3 spans 15 amino acids. V was pared by 5 bases and J by 1 base, with 6 bases of the junction left unmatched. Germline CDR1 is MNHEY and CDR2 is SVGAGI. This CDR3 reads CASSPWTGSQETQYF. CDR3 sequence (DNA): TGTGCCAGCAGTCCCTGGACAGGGAGCCAAGAGACCCAGTACTTC.

The V call is TRBV25-1, the J call TRBJ2-1; 14 bases align to TRBD2. The V and J ends lost 4 bases and 7 bases, in that order; junction bases with no gene match: 6. Germline lookup yields CDR1 MGHDK and CDR2 SYGVNS. The CDR3 contains 16 residues. Here the CDR3 reads CASSGLGLAGDNEQFF. The DNA for the CDR3 is TGTGCCAGCAGTGGGCTGGGACTAGCGGGAGATAATGAGCAGTTCTTC.

The V gene is TRBV28, the J gene TRBJ2-5; 7 nucleotides agree with TRBD2. The CDR3 is 18 residues long. The ends lost 8 bases at V and 1 base at J; junction bases unmatched: 19. The germline gives CDR1 MDHEN, CDR2 SYDVKM. The DNA for the CDR3 is TGTGCCAGCCCGATAATTTCCCTAGCGGTAGGGCCCCAAGAGACCCAGTACTTC. Translated, it gives CASPIISLAVGPQETQYF. Supplemented by reference TRBV28 and TRBJ2-5, the full variable domain reads DVKVTQSSRYLVKRTGEKVFLECVQDMDHENMFWYRQDPGLGLRLIYFSYDVKMKEKGDIPEGYSVSREKKERFSLILESASTNQTSMYLCASPIISLAVGPQETQYFGPGTRLLVL.

The chain combines TRBV11-2 with TRBJ2-5; D may be TRBD1 (6 bases). Germline V lookup: CDR1 SGHAT, CDR2 FQNNGV. The V gene lost 7 bases and the J gene lost 7 bases, with 19 bases spanning the gap. The CDR3 extends over 14 amino acids. The CDR3 spells CASTRETGYGTQYF. The CDR3, as DNA: TGTGCCAGCACGCGTGAAACAGGGTATGGGACCCAGTACTTC.

The chain recombines TRBV7-7 with TRBJ2-1; 14 nucleotides line up with TRBD2. J lost 9 bases, V lost 4 bases, and 5 bases had no gene match. Germline-derived CDR1 and CDR2 are SSHAT and FNYEAQ (reference sequence). The CDR3 extends over 15 amino acids. The CDR3 region has the DNA TGTGCCAGCAGCTCCCTGACTAGCGGGAGGGGTGAGCAGTTCTTC. Residues: CASSSLTSGRGEQFF.

The gene calls are TRBV27 and TRBJ2-7; 7 bases match TRBD2. CDR1 is MNHEY and CDR2 is SMNVEV in the germline V gene (reference sequence). This CDR3 has 14 amino acids. V lost 6 bases to trimming and J lost 2 bases; unmatched junction nucleotides: 7. The CDR3 region has the DNA TGTGCCAGCAGCCCTTGGAGCGGGACCTACGAGCAGTACTTC. It specifies CASSPWSGTYEQYF.

V usage is TRBV4-1 and J usage is TRBJ2-7; 12 bases line up with TRBD1. This CDR3 contains 17 residues. Germline CDR1 and CDR2: MGHRA and YSYEKL. Trimming at V came to 4 bases and at J to 0 bases, leaving 7 bases not matched to a gene. The CDR3 reads CASSPGQGATSSYEQYF. CDR3 nucleotide sequence: TGCGCCAGCAGCCCGGGACAGGGGGCTACGAGCTCCTACGAGCAGTACTTC.

CDR3 nucleotides: TGTGCCAGCAGCCAAGATTGGGCAGGAGGGATCTATGGCTACACCTTC. Translated, it gives CASSQDWAGGIYGYTF. This chain connects TRBV4-2 to TRBJ1-2; D call uncertain. V gave up 0 bases and J gave up 4 bases, with 15 bases separating them. The CDR3 totals 16 residues. CDR1 and CDR2 from the germline V gene are LGHNA and YNFKEQ.

This sequence joins TRBV21-1 and TRBJ2-4; the table names TRBD1, a call not compared with the DNA. TRBV21-1 counts as a pseudogene. The CDR3 is 15 amino acids. The CDR3 sequence is CASSKSRQGACIQYF. The CDR3 region has the DNA TGTGCCAGCAGCAAAAGCAGGCAGGGGGCTTGCATTCAGTACTTC.